These 22 T cell receptor beta chains were sequenced from one sample in a study of blood T cell repertoires in COVID-19. The table came from immunoSEQ multiplex PCR; TCRdb's copy has only in-frame clones and leaves some out. Counted here are approximately 180,000 clones, 75% to 90% occurring once; the ten biggest clones make up about 10%. The sequencing sample was made of peripheral blood. The source of these receptors is a human donor with active or convalescent COVID-19. The donor label of this sample is uncertain.

The rearrangement joins TRBV20-1 to TRBJ1-5; D is unresolved. Germline V gene data show CDR1 as DFQATT and CDR2 as SNEGSKA (reference sequence). Between the trimmed V and J ends, which lost 3 bases and 5 bases, there was a span of 11 bases. The CDR3 extends over 13 amino acids. Here the CDR3 reads CSASVNSYQPQHF. The CDR3 DNA reads TGCAGTGCTAGTGTAAACAGCTATCAGCCCCAGCATTTT.

This chain links TRBV5-1 with TRBJ2-2; TRBD1 aligns across 8 bases. The CDR3 extends over 15 amino acids. CDR1 is SGHRS, CDR2 YFSETQ, per germline. The J segment lost 4 bases and the V segment lost 2 bases, leaving 4 bases of the junction unmatched. CDR3 nucleotide sequence: TGCGCCAGCAGCTTCGGACAGGGTACCACCGGGGAGCTGTTTTTT. It encodes CASSFGQGTTGELFF.

The gene calls are TRBV7-2 and TRBJ2-1, with D maybe TRBD1 (5 bases). This CDR3 contains 18 residues. V was pared by 1 base and J by 6 bases, with 22 bases between. The V gene's germline CDR1 is SGHTA and CDR2 FQGNSA. The CDR3 is CASSLEGWLAPGGNEQFF. CDR3 nucleotides: TGTGCCAGCAGCTTAGAGGGGTGGTTAGCTCCAGGTGGCAATGAGCAGTTCTTC. The full variable domain, completed using reference TRBV7-2 and TRBJ2-1, is GAGVSQSPSNKVTEKGKDVELRCDPISGHTALYWYRQSLGQGLEFLIYFQGNSAPDKSGLPSDRFSAERTGGSVSTLTIQRTQQEDSAVYLCASSLEGWLAPGGNEQFFGPGTRLTVL.

The CDR3 region has the DNA TGTGCCAGCAGCGCTGGGGCAGGGACCTACAATGAGCAGTTCTTC. Amino acids: CASSAGAGTYNEQFF. The chain combines TRBV7-7 with TRBJ2-1, with D perhaps TRBD1 (5 bases). Between the trimmed V and J ends, which lost 5 bases and 2 bases, there was a span of 13 bases. Germline-derived CDR1 and CDR2 are SSHAT and FNYEAQ (reference sequence). This CDR3 contains 15 residues.

In this sample, this clone turned up many times. The V call is TRBV2, the J call TRBJ1-5, with D perhaps matching TRBD1 (5 bases). The CDR3 sequence is 15 residues long. The germline gives CDR1 SNHLY, CDR2 FYNNEI. V was shortened by 7 bases and J by 3 bases, with 16 bases between the two germline ends. In nucleotides, the CDR3 is TGTGCCAGCAAGGTATCGGGGGACGACAATCAGCCCCAGCATTTT. Protein sequence: CASKVSGDDNQPQHF.

J is TRBJ2-7 and V is TRBV28, with TRBD1 matching over 8 bases. The germline CDR1 and CDR2 sequences are MDHEN and SYDVKM. This CDR3 is 15 amino acids long. With V trimmed by 5 bases and J by 3 bases, 9 bases remained unmatched. The CDR3 reads CASSPNRGKGYEQYF. The DNA of the CDR3 is TGTGCCAGCAGTCCAAACAGGGGGAAGGGCTACGAGCAGTACTTC.

For this clone: Distinct nucleotide sequences in the sample also encode this CDR3. The chain recombines TRBV7-2 with TRBJ2-7, with D possibly being TRBD1 (5 bases). The CDR3 totals 14 residues. The germline CDR1 and CDR2 sequences are SGHTA and FQGNSA. The V gene lost 2 bases and the J gene lost 2 bases, with 10 bases spanning the gap. In nucleotides, the CDR3 is TGTGCCAGCAGCTTAACCCAGGGTCCCTACGAGCAGTACTTC. Protein: CASSLTQGPYEQYF.

The chain couples TRBV23-1 to TRBJ1-2; D uncertain. TRBV23-1 is flagged as an ORF with uncertain function. This CDR3 region has 15 residues. The V end was cut by 0 bases, the J end by 2 bases, with 10 bases between. In DNA, the CDR3 is TGCGCCAGCAGTCAATCCCGGGAAATCAACTATGGCTACACCTTC. Amino acid sequence: CASSQSREINYGYTF.

V and J are TRBV5-4 and TRBJ1-4; unclear D gene. V lost 4 bases and J 0 bases, leaving 16 bases between the germline ends. The CDR3 length is 17 residues. CDR1 is SGHNT, CDR2 YYREEE, per germline (reference sequence). The CDR3 DNA reads as TGTGCCAGCAGCCAAAAGGCCACCGGGGCAACTAATGAAAAACTGTTTTTT. Its protein product is CASSQKATGATNEKLFF.

The chain uses TRBV13 and TRBJ2-7; D gene uncertain. The CDR3 runs to 12 residues. Germline lookup yields CDR1 PRHDT and CDR2 FYEKMQ (reference sequence). V was cut by 1 base and J by 5 bases, with 6 bases left in between. CDR3 amino acids: CASSLAGNEQYF. In DNA form, the CDR3 reads TGTGCCAGCAGCTTAGCAGGAAACGAGCAGTACTTC.

V usage is TRBV4-2 and J usage is TRBJ2-4; 9 nucleotides align to TRBD2. Unmatched junction bases numbered 4, after V lost 0 bases and J lost 13 bases. CDR3 length: 13 residues. Germline V gene data show CDR1 as LGHNA and CDR2 as YNFKEQ. CDR3 sequence (DNA): TGTGCCAGCAGCCAAGATCTTCTAGCGGGGCAGTACTTC. Translated: CASSQDLLAGQYF.

In regard to this clone: This sample includes further DNA sequences coding for the same CDR3. The CDR3 spells CASSYSWGGSYNEQFF. CDR3 sequence (DNA): TGTGCCAGCAGTTACTCGTGGGGGGGGTCCTACAATGAGCAGTTCTTC. The chain combines TRBV6-2 or TRBV6-3 with TRBJ2-1; 7 bases are shared with TRBD2. The CDR3 runs 16 residues. Germline CDR1 is MNHEY and CDR2 is SVGEGT. V lost 0 bases to trimming and J lost 1 base; unmatched junction nucleotides: 3.

In nucleotides, the CDR3 is TGCGCCAGCAGCGCGGGACTGATAAACTATGGCTACACCTTC. Translated, it gives CASSAGLINYGYTF. The chain employs TRBV5-1 and TRBJ1-2, with TRBD1 as a possible D gene (5 bases). The CDR3 has 14 residues. CDR1 and CDR2 (germline): SGHRS, YFSETQ. V was cut by 4 bases and J by 2 bases, with 12 bases left in between. The whole variable domain, remainder taken from reference TRBV5-1 and TRBJ1-2, is KAGVTQTPRYLIKTRGQQVTLSCSPISGHRSVSWYQQTPGQGLQFLFEYFSETQRNKGNFPGRFSGRQFSNSRSEMNVSTLELGDSALYLCASSAGLINYGYTFGSGTRLTVV.

The rearrangement joins TRBV7-8 to TRBJ2-1; 14 bases align to TRBD2. Germline CDR1 and CDR2: SGHVS and FQNEAQ. This CDR3 comprises 16 residues. V lost 5 bases, J lost 8 bases, and 8 bases stayed unmatched. The CDR3 nucleotides read TGTGCCAGCAGCACAGGGACTAGCGGGAGTGTCGATGAGCAGTTCTTC. Residues: CASSTGTSGSVDEQFF. The full variable domain, rest sourced from reference TRBV7-8 and TRBJ2-1, is GAGVSQSPRYKVAKRGQDVALRCDPISGHVSLFWYQQALGQGPEFLTYFQNEAQLDKSGLPSDRFFAERPEGSVSTLKIQRTQQEDSAVYLCASSTGTSGSVDEQFFGPGTRLTVL.

The chain combines TRBV5-8 with TRBJ2-3, with TRBD2 matching over 10 bases. This CDR3 region has 14 residues. Germline trimming cut 4 bases from V and 5 bases from J; bases unmatched to any gene: 4. CDR1 and CDR2 (germline): SGHTS, YDEGEE. As DNA, the CDR3 is TGTGCCAGCAGCAAGCGGGAGGGCCTAGATACGCAGTATTTT. Amino acids: CASSKREGLDTQYF. The full variable domain, completed using reference TRBV5-8 and TRBJ2-3, is EAGVTQSPTHLIKTRGQQATLRCSPISGHTSVYWYQQALGLGLQFLLWYDEGEERNRGNFPPRFSGRQFPNYSSELNVNALELEDSALYLCASSKREGLDTQYFGPGTRLTVL.

The chain combines TRBV3-1 (or the pseudogene TRBV3-2) with TRBJ1-6, with TRBD1 matching over 10 bases. This CDR3 is built from 15 residues. Germline V gene lookup returns CDR1 LGHDT and CDR2 YNNKEL (reference sequence). V shed 1 base, J shed 10 bases, and the junction held 4 bases outside the gene matches. CDR3 in DNA: TGTGCCAGCAGCCAAGTGGGACAGGGGTTCTCACCCCTCCACTTT. It yields the protein CASSQVGQGFSPLHF.

The chain recombines TRBV4-2 with TRBJ1-2; TRBD1 aligns across 7 bases. The CDR3 is made up of 16 amino acids. Per germline, CDR1 LGHNA and CDR2 YNFKEQ. After removal of 3 bases from V and 3 bases from J, the junction contained 10 bases not matched to a gene. The CDR3 coding sequence is TGTGCCAGCAGCCATGTTGGACAGGCATTATACTATGGCTACACCTTC. This gives the protein CASSHVGQALYYGYTF.

The chain joins TRBV27 to TRBJ1-1, with 7 bases fitting TRBD1. V trimming: 6 bases; J trimming: 3 bases; junction bases outside the gene matches: 7. This CDR3 has 14 residues. Germline V lookup: CDR1 MNHEY, CDR2 SMNVEV (reference sequence). The CDR3: CASSLGGHYTEAFF. CDR3 nucleotides: TGTGCCAGCAGCCTAGGGGGCCACTACACTGAAGCTTTCTTT.

This CDR3 is CASSQKKGQTYNSPLHF. The CDR3 DNA reads TGTGCCAGCAGCCAAAAAAAAGGACAGACCTATAATTCACCCCTCCACTTT. This rearrangement joins TRBV11-2 to TRBJ1-6; the D gene is possibly TRBD1 (6 bases). CDR1 and CDR2 (germline): SGHAT, FQNNGV. The CDR3 is 17 amino acids. V shed 5 bases and J shed 2 bases, with 16 bases lying between them.

V gene TRBV5-1 combines with J gene TRBJ1-1, with D unresolved. The length of the CDR3 is 15 residues. Looked up from germline, CDR1 is SGHRS and CDR2 is YFSETQ. V lost 4 bases, J lost 4 bases, and 17 bases lay in between. The CDR3 loop is CASSLAGYVGTEAFF. CDR3 bases: TGCGCCAGCAGCCTAGCAGGATATGTGGGCACTGAAGCTTTCTTT.

In its sample, this clone was seen once. The chain couples TRBV5-4 to TRBJ2-5; tentative D call: TRBD1 (6 bases). This CDR3 has 13 residues. V was clipped by 3 bases and J by 2 bases, with 8 bases between them. CDR1 is SGHNT, CDR2 YYREEE, per germline (reference sequence). CDR3 residues: CASSSQGQETQYF. CDR3 sequence (DNA): TGTGCCAGCAGCTCACAGGGTCAAGAGACCCAGTACTTC.

The gene calls are TRBV6-5 and TRBJ2-3, with 7 bases lining up with TRBD2. Per the germline V gene, CDR1 is MNHEY and CDR2 is SVGAGI. Trimming at V came to 6 bases and at J to 1 base, leaving 7 bases not matched to a gene. The CDR3 contains 15 residues. The CDR3 reads CASRPLAAGTDTQYF. The DNA of the CDR3 is TGTGCCAGCAGGCCTCTAGCGGCTGGCACAGATACGCAGTATTTT.